The 4 T cell receptor beta chains reported below all come from one sample, sequenced in a study of Ad26.COV2.S vaccination and SARS-CoV-2 variants. Libraries were prepared by immunoSEQ multiplex PCR; TCRdb keeps only in-frame clonotypes and omits some of them. The repertoire holds over 450,000 clones, with roughly nine tenths as singletons. Treatment indicated: 15 to 20 received Ad26.COV2.S at low or high dose, single or two shots; 5 received placebo; per-sample allocation not given. Samples analyzed were those drawn on day 63 after the first vaccine or placebo injection. The starting material was peripheral blood, obtained in a trial of Ad26.COV2.S vaccine versus placebo. These TCRs come from a person between 18 and 65 years old who received the Ad26.COV2.S COVID-19 vaccine or a placebo.

The chain joins TRBV11-1 to TRBJ1-1; no clear D. Per germline, CDR1 SGHAT and CDR2 FQDESV (reference sequence). This CDR3 contains 14 residues. Trimming pared 6 bases from V and 0 bases from J, leaving 11 bases between. In DNA, the CDR3 is TGTGCCAGCAGAGAGACAAGTCTGAACACTGAAGCTTTCTTT. Its translation is CASRETSLNTEAFF. Variable domain in full (rest from reference TRBV11-1 and TRBJ1-1): EAEVAQSPRYKITEKSQAVAFWCDPISGHATLYWYRQILGQGPELLVQFQDESVVDDSQLPKDRFSAERLKGVDSTLKIQPAELGDSAMYLCASRETSLNTEAFFGQGTRLTVV.

In its sample, this clone was seen once. This chain links TRBV6-1 with TRBJ2-3, with a weak D call TRBD2 (6 bases). The V gene lost 0 bases and the J gene lost 4 bases, with 17 bases spanning the gap. Germline loops: CDR1 MNHNS, CDR2 SASEGT. CDR3 length equals 17 residues. The CDR3 reads CASSEAGADGRADTQYF. CDR3 in DNA: TGTGCCAGCAGTGAAGCTGGTGCGGACGGGAGAGCAGATACGCAGTATTTT.

This clone was counted a single time. V and J are TRBV25-1 and TRBJ1-4, with D possibly being TRBD1 (5 bases). The CDR3 consists of 12 residues. The germline gives CDR1 MGHDK, CDR2 SYGVNS. V shed 2 bases and J shed 10 bases, with 8 bases lying between them. The CDR3 reads CASSEDRGKLFF. CDR3 sequence (DNA): TGTGCCAGCAGTGAAGATAGGGGAAAACTGTTTTTT.

This sequence joins TRBV28 and TRBJ2-6; 7 bases are a match to TRBD1. The trim removed 5 bases at V and 0 bases at J, leaving 7 bases unmatched. The CDR3 has 17 residues. Germline CDR1 is MDHEN and CDR2 is SYDVKM. CDR3 coding DNA: TGTGCCAGCAGTCTTCCGACAGGGCGCTCTGGGGCCAACGTCCTGACTTTC. Translating it yields CASSLPTGRSGANVLTF.